This T cell receptor beta chain was identified during a study of metastatic and nonmetastatic thyroid tumors. About the study: It was across blood and tumor or nodule tissue from malignant and benign thyroid patients that repertoires were compared. Findings of the study overall: Malignant thyroid tumors reportedly had TCR beta diversity that was significantly higher than in benign nodules, in blood and tumor.

This clone turned up a few times. What it binds is unknown. This could be a read error, since a much larger clone is one nucleotide away. In the study's own analysis: The study took CDR3 differences across clinicopathological groups and made a distant-metastasis classifier for papillary thyroid cancer from them. TCRdb recomputed clones from the PCR reads via MiXCR. The V and J calls and clone size are TCRdb's, not the authors'. This table has some 55,000 clones, around 20% appearing once. Treatment of any kind had been given to no patient before thyroid surgery. Trimming removed 4 bases from V and 4 bases from J, with 12 bases in between. This CDR3 is 13 amino acids long. Germline V gene sequence: CDR1 SGDLS, CDR2 YYNGEE.

The clonotype was recovered from a female donor with papillary thyroid cancer or a benign thyroid nodule (not recorded which). Some clones in this sample may be carry-over from other donors' samples. The sample taken for sequencing was blood. The chain has TRBV9 and TRBJ2-7; D may be TRBD2 (5 bases). The CDR3 DNA is TGTGCCAGCAGCTCCCGGGGTAGGTACGAGCAGTACTTC. It specifies CASSSRGRYEQYF.